The 15 T cell receptor beta chains reported below all come from one sample, sequenced in a study of follicular helper T cells after annual influenza vaccination. Profiled with immunoSEQ multiplex PCR; TCRdb holds only in-frame clones, not every one. Here the sample spans 10,000 or so clones, roughly 83% being singletons. The sample's time point: 2015-2016 season, 7 days after influenza vaccination. The input for sequencing was CXCR5- memory CD4+ T cells sorted from blood, taken 7 days after influenza vaccination. All receptors derive from an adult who received the influenza vaccine.

The chain couples TRBV4-3 to TRBJ1-4; D is undetermined. CDR3 length equals 16 residues. Trimming took off 0 bases at V and 6 bases at J, with 14 bases between the two ends. Germline values: CDR1 LGHNA, CDR2 YSLEER. CDR3 residues: CASSQEIWGSDEKLFF. CDR3 in DNA: TGCGCCAGCAGCCAAGAAATTTGGGGAAGCGATGAAAAACTGTTTTTT.

The rearrangement uses TRBV28 and TRBJ2-3; TRBD2 matches at 9 bases. CDR1 and CDR2 from the germline V gene are MDHEN and SYDVKM. The trim removed 7 bases at V and 2 bases at J, leaving 4 bases unmatched. There are 14 residues in the CDR3. In DNA, the CDR3 is TGTGCCAGCAACCGCGGGGGGGCCACAGATACGCAGTATTTT. Amino acid sequence: CASNRGGATDTQYF.

The chain recombines TRBV18 with TRBJ2-1; D possibly uses TRBD1 or TRBD2 (5 bases each). This CDR3 region has 15 residues. The germline gives CDR1 KGHSH, CDR2 LQKENI. With 1 base removed from V and 0 bases from J, the gap between germline ends came to 7 bases. CDR3 DNA sequence: TGTGCCAGCTCACCACAGGGGAGCTCCTACAATGAGCAGTTCTTC. This gives the protein CASSPQGSSYNEQFF.

The V call is TRBV10-3, the J call TRBJ2-1, with D unclear. Germline-derived CDR1 and CDR2 are ENHRY and SYGVKD. The length of the CDR3 is 16 residues. Trimming took 4 bases from V and 3 from J, leaving 16 bases between them. The CDR3 spells CAISGVSAELYNEQFF. In DNA, the CDR3 is TGTGCCATCAGTGGGGTCTCGGCAGAGCTCTACAATGAGCAGTTCTTC.

This clone was detected only a few times. The rearrangement uses TRBV19 and TRBJ1-5; 9 nucleotides align to TRBD1. The CDR3 is 16 amino acids. The J segment lost 2 bases and the V segment lost 8 bases, leaving 10 bases of the junction unmatched. CDR1 is LNHDA and CDR2 is SQIVND in the germline V gene (reference sequence). CDR3 nucleotide sequence: TGTGCCAGTTCCCTGGACAGGGGATATCGCAATCAGCCCCAGCATTTT. Translating gives CASSLDRGYRNQPQHF.

J is TRBJ1-5 and V is TRBV27, with no clear D. Germline values: CDR1 MNHEY, CDR2 SMNVEV (reference sequence). The V gene lost 5 bases and the J gene lost 6 bases, with 17 bases spanning the gap. The CDR3 totals 15 residues. DNA of the CDR3: TGTGCCAGCAGTCCCCATGGGGAAGGTACTCAGCCCCAGCATTTT. Translating it yields CASSPHGEGTQPQHF.

The genes are TRBV2 and TRBJ2-5; no firm D call. There are 11 residues in the CDR3. In germline, CDR1 is SNHLY, CDR2 FYNNEI. The V and J ends lost 4 bases and 5 bases respectively, with 5 bases between them. The CDR3 sequence: CASSVSETQYF. Written as DNA, the CDR3 is TGTGCCAGCAGTGTATCCGAGACCCAGTACTTC.

This CDR3 is CASSADSTDTQYF. The CDR3 DNA reads TGTGCCAGCAGCGCCGACAGCACAGATACGCAGTATTTT. This sequence joins TRBV2 and TRBJ2-3; D call uncertain. The CDR3 covers 13 residues. The germline CDR1 and CDR2 sequences are SNHLY and FYNNEI. Trimming pared 6 bases from V and 0 bases from J, leaving 7 bases between.

The rearrangement joins TRBV10-3 to TRBJ2-3; perhaps TRBD2 as D (6 bases). V gave up 0 bases and J gave up 8 bases, with 18 bases separating them. This CDR3 has 16 residues. Germline-derived CDR1 and CDR2 are ENHRY and SYGVKD. The CDR3 nucleotides are TGTGCCATCAGTGAGTCGGCGGGAAGGGACTCCCGTACGCAGTATTTT. This gives the protein CAISESAGRDSRTQYF.

This chain joins TRBV2 and TRBJ1-2; no reliable D call. The CDR3 runs to 12 residues. Germline values: CDR1 SNHLY, CDR2 FYNNEI. V was cut by 7 bases and J by 5 bases, with 11 bases left in between. CDR3 sequence: CASTSTFYGYTF. CDR3 sequence (DNA): TGTGCCAGCACGTCTACCTTTTATGGCTACACCTTC.

The chain uses TRBV7-7 and TRBJ2-3; D remains unclear. This CDR3 is built from 16 residues. CDR1 SSHAT and CDR2 FNYEAQ come from the germline V gene (reference sequence). V shed 7 bases and J shed 0 bases, with 17 bases lying between them. The CDR3 nucleotides read TGTGCCAGCACCAACCGCAGAACCTCTAGCACAGATACGCAGTATTTT. It codes for CASTNRRTSSTDTQYF.

The CDR3 loop is CASSQGVVNNNEQFF. As DNA, the CDR3 is TGCGCCAGCAGCCAAGGTGTAGTCAACAACAATGAGCAGTTCTTC. This chain connects TRBV4-3 to TRBJ2-1; D is ambiguous. With 1 base removed from V and 5 bases from J, the gap between germline ends came to 12 bases. CDR1 is LGHNA and CDR2 is YSLEER in the germline V gene. The CDR3 spans 15 residues.

This chain connects TRBV28 to TRBJ1-1, with 10 bases aligning to TRBD1. This CDR3 is built from 16 residues. V shed 7 bases, J shed 1 base, and the junction held 9 bases outside the gene matches. The V gene's germline CDR1 is MDHEN and CDR2 SYDVKM. The CDR3 DNA reads TGTGCCAGCACTCCCGGGACAGGGGTCGGGAACACTGAAGCTTTCTTT. The encoded protein is CASTPGTGVGNTEAFF. Complete variable domain (other parts from reference TRBV28 and TRBJ1-1): DVKVTQSSRYLVKRTGEKVFLECVQDMDHENMFWYRQDPGLGLRLIYFSYDVKMKEKGDIPEGYSVSREKKERFSLILESASTNQTSMYLCASTPGTGVGNTEAFFGQGTRLTVV.

The rearrangement links TRBV28 to TRBJ2-4; D could derive from TRBD1 or TRBD2 (7 bases each). Trimming shortened V by 3 bases and J by 6 bases, and 12 bases separated the two germline ends. Germline assignment: CDR1 MDHEN and CDR2 SYDVKM. CDR3 length: 14 amino acids. CDR3 region: CASSFAGGANIQYF. DNA for the CDR3: TGTGCCAGCAGTTTCGCAGGGGGGGCAAACATTCAGTACTTC.

J is TRBJ1-1 and V is TRBV6-1, with 7 nucleotides matching TRBD1. Germline CDR1 and CDR2: MNHNS and SASEGT. V gave up 5 bases and J gave up 0 bases; unmatched junction bases: 6. The CDR3 sequence is 15 residues long. In DNA form, the CDR3 reads TGTGCCAGCAGTCGGGACAGCCGGATGAACACTGAAGCTTTCTTT. It yields the protein CASSRDSRMNTEAFF.